Below, 23 T cell receptor beta chains from the same sample are listed, as sequenced in a study of type 1 regulatory T cells. Their target antigens are unknown. One entry per CDR3 protein, called by TCRdb with MiXCR from the reads. The data contain about 42,000 distinct CDR3 sequences, roughly an eighth of them singletons. Sample: cultured non-Tr1 T cells, either the whole culture or a sorted T cell fraction (not recorded which). The source of these receptors is a human donor in good health.

The chain combines TRBV5-1 with TRBJ2-5; 10 bases align to TRBD2. The CDR3 has 15 amino acids. V shed 6 bases, J shed 4 bases, and the junction held 9 bases outside the gene matches. Per the germline V gene, CDR1 is SGHRS and CDR2 is YFSETQ. DNA for the CDR3: TGCGCCAGCATCCCTAGCGGGAGAAGTGTAGAGACCCAGTACTTC. Translation: CASIPSGRSVETQYF.

This chain uses TRBV20-1 with TRBJ2-2; 7 bases align to TRBD2. The CDR3 consists of 13 residues. The germline gives CDR1 DFQATT, CDR2 SNEGSKA (reference sequence). CDR3 sequence (DNA): TGCGGCCTCCGGGGGGTCAACACCGGGGAGCTGTTTTTT. Its protein product is CGLRGVNTGELFF.

The chain employs TRBV7-2 and TRBJ2-2; D is uncertain. Per germline, CDR1 SGHTA and CDR2 FQGNSA. This CDR3 is built from 10 residues. V dropped 5 bases and J dropped 9 bases, with 4 bases sitting between them. CDR3 in DNA: TGTGCCAGCAGCCCGAGGGAGCTGTTTTTT. This codes for CASSPRELFF.

This clonotype was recorded only once. DNA for the CDR3: TGTGCCAGCAGCCGACTAGCGGGAGGGAAGAGCTCCTACGAGCAGTACTTC. Its translation is CASSRLAGGKSSYEQYF. The rearrangement uses TRBV14 and TRBJ2-7, with TRBD2 matching over 14 bases. J was trimmed by 0 bases and V by 4 bases; bases with no gene match: 5. CDR1 SGHDN and CDR2 FVKESK come from the germline V gene. This CDR3 region has 17 residues.

There are many counts of this clonotype. V usage is TRBV5-1 and J usage is TRBJ2-1; tentative D call: TRBD2 (6 bases). CDR1 is SGHRS and CDR2 is YFSETQ in the germline V gene. The CDR3 spans 14 residues. V lost 1 base and J 5 bases, leaving 10 bases between the germline ends. In DNA, the CDR3 is TGCGCCAGCAGCTTGCCTAGCGTCCACAATGAGCAGTTCTTC. Translated, it gives CASSLPSVHNEQFF. Supplemented by reference TRBV5-1 and TRBJ2-1, the full variable domain reads KAGVTQTPRYLIKTRGQQVTLSCSPISGHRSVSWYQQTPGQGLQFLFEYFSETQRNKGNFPGRFSGRQFSNSRSEMNVSTLELGDSALYLCASSLPSVHNEQFFGPGTRLTVL.

The sample holds a few counts of this clonotype. The genes are TRBV5-1 and TRBJ2-7; the D is unclear. Between the trimmed V and J ends, which lost 0 bases and 9 bases, there was a span of 13 bases. Germline CDR1 reads SGHRS; CDR2 reads YFSETQ. This CDR3 is 13 amino acids long. CDR3 sequence reads: CASSLGAELGQYF. For the CDR3, the DNA is TGCGCCAGCAGCTTGGGTGCTGAACTCGGGCAGTACTTC.

This clonotype was counted many times. Here the CDR3 DNA reads TGTGCCAGCAGCCCCGGGACAGGGCCATCACCCCTCCACTTT. Translation: CASSPGTGPSPLHF. This chain connects TRBV12-3 or TRBV12-4 to TRBJ1-6; TRBD1 matches 9 bases. The CDR3 covers 14 residues. V lost 6 bases to trimming and J lost 10 bases; unmatched junction nucleotides: 7.

This clonotype came up many times. The V and J genes are TRBV29-1 and TRBJ1-2, with D unclear. V gave up 1 base and J gave up 8 bases, with 20 bases separating them. Germline V lookup: CDR1 SQVTM, CDR2 ANQGSEA. CDR3 length: 15 amino acids. The CDR3 protein is CSVEGVERRVNGYTF. The CDR3 DNA reads as TGCAGCGTTGAAGGAGTCGAACGGAGAGTTAACGGCTACACCTTC.

The chain is built from TRBV7-8 and TRBJ2-7; TRBD1 might be the D (6 bases). Germline CDR1 is SGHVS and CDR2 is FQNEAQ. The CDR3 covers 14 residues. The ends were cut back, 5 bases at V and 3 bases at J, with 14 bases in the middle. This CDR3 reads CASSGGQRRYEQYF. DNA of the CDR3: TGTGCCAGCAGCGGGGGCCAGCGGCGCTACGAGCAGTACTTC.

Only a few counts were recorded for this clonotype. V is TRBV29-1 and J is TRBJ1-1; D not certain. Trimming left V 1 base short and J 10 bases short, with 22 bases between. Germline CDR1 and CDR2: SQVTM and ANQGSEA. The CDR3 covers 15 residues. The CDR3 DNA sequence: TGCAGCGTTGAAGGCGACATCGCGCAACGGTTTCTAGCTTTCTTT. Protein sequence: CSVEGDIAQRFLAFF.

This clonotype appeared a few times. This chain links TRBV30 with TRBJ1-5; no clear D. This CDR3 region has 14 residues. Trimming removed 5 bases from V and 2 bases from J, with 13 bases in between. Germline CDR1 is GTSNPN and CDR2 is SVGIG (reference sequence). Here the CDR3 reads CAWCREGGNQPQHF. The CDR3 DNA sequence: TGTGCCTGGTGCCGGGAAGGTGGCAATCAGCCCCAGCATTTT.

V gene TRBV14 combines with J gene TRBJ2-2; D perhaps matches TRBD1 (6 bases). The CDR3 runs to 14 residues. Germline-derived CDR1 and CDR2 are SGHDN and FVKESK. V was clipped by 3 bases and J by 5 bases, with 10 bases between them. CDR3 sequence (DNA): TGTGCCAGCAGCCAGGGGGCCGGAACCGGGGAGCTGTTTTTT. Translated, it gives CASSQGAGTGELFF.

CDR3 loop: CASSRWGRATSGVGNEQFF. CDR3 nucleotide sequence: TGTGCCAGCTCACGTTGGGGGCGCGCGACTAGCGGAGTAGGCAATGAGCAGTTCTTC. This chain uses TRBV18 with TRBJ2-1, with 9 nucleotides matching TRBD2. This CDR3 spans 19 amino acids. V gave up 4 bases and J gave up 6 bases; unmatched junction bases: 19. Germline CDR1 reads KGHSH; CDR2 reads LQKENI.

This clonotype has just a few counts. The CDR3 is CASSSWVGEAGEQFF. In nucleotides, the CDR3 is TGTGCCAGCAGTTCCTGGGTGGGGGAGGCAGGTGAGCAGTTCTTC. The rearrangement uses TRBV27 and TRBJ2-1; TRBD2 might be the D (6 bases). The germline CDR1 and CDR2 sequences are MNHEY and SMNVEV (reference sequence). The CDR3 covers 15 residues. V gave up 4 bases and J gave up 9 bases, with 19 bases separating them.

The rearrangement joins TRBV20-1 to TRBJ2-4, with a weak D call TRBD1 (6 bases). V was shortened by 5 bases and J by 9 bases, with 20 bases between the two germline ends. The CDR3 extends over 14 amino acids. Germline V gene lookup returns CDR1 DFQATT and CDR2 SNEGSKA (reference sequence). The CDR3 region is CSASRKTGRGIQYF. CDR3 coding DNA: TGCAGTGCTTCTCGAAAGACAGGAAGGGGCATTCAGTACTTC.

With respect to this clonotype: One base away lies a much larger clone, so this may be a sequencing read error. The rearrangement links TRBV29-1 to TRBJ2-1; D remains unclear. Germline assignment: CDR1 SQVTM and CDR2 ANQGSEA. The CDR3 is 13 residues long. The CDR3 DNA reads TGCAGCGTTGCCCGGGCCCTTAACAATGAGCAGCTCTTC. Encoded protein: CSVARALNNEQLF.

Many counts were recorded for this clonotype. The rearrangement joins TRBV5-1 to TRBJ2-1; D remains unclear. CDR1 and CDR2 from the germline V gene are SGHRS and YFSETQ. The CDR3 spans 15 residues. The germline V and J ends were trimmed by 3 bases and 3 bases, with 13 bases remaining between them. CDR3 residues: CASSYVARDYNEQFF. In DNA, the CDR3 is TGCGCCAGCAGCTACGTGGCAAGAGACTACAATGAGCAGTTCTTC. Drawing the rest from reference TRBV5-1 and TRBJ2-1, the complete variable domain is KAGVTQTPRYLIKTRGQQVTLSCSPISGHRSVSWYQQTPGQGLQFLFEYFSETQRNKGNFPGRFSGRQFSNSRSEMNVSTLELGDSALYLCASSYVARDYNEQFFGPGTRLTVL.

This clonotype has a handful of counts. This sequence joins TRBV29-1 and TRBJ2-3, with TRBD2 identical over 12 bases. CDR1 is SQVTM, CDR2 ANQGSEA, per germline. Trimming took 6 bases from V and 9 from J; bases not matched to a gene: 7. This CDR3 contains 13 residues. CDR3 sequence reads: CSVRTSGMGTQYF. DNA for the CDR3: TGCAGCGTCCGGACTAGCGGGATGGGCACGCAGTATTTT.

This clonotype has just a few counts. The chain's CDR3 is CASSSDSSSYEQYF. The DNA of the CDR3 is TGTGCCAGCAGCTCAGACAGCAGCTCCTACGAGCAGTACTTC. V gene TRBV7-8 combines with J gene TRBJ2-7, with D perhaps TRBD1 (5 bases). The germline V gene has CDR1 SGHVS and CDR2 FQNEAQ. This CDR3 is built from 14 residues. The germline V and J ends were trimmed by 4 bases and 0 bases, with 10 bases remaining between them.

This clonotype was observed many times. V and J are TRBV5-1 and TRBJ1-1, with TRBD1 matching over 8 bases. This CDR3 comprises 15 residues. The J segment lost 3 bases and the V segment lost 2 bases, leaving 6 bases of the junction unmatched. CDR1 SGHRS and CDR2 YFSETQ come from the germline V gene. CDR3 loop: CASSFRGQGDTEAFF. CDR3 bases: TGCGCCAGCAGCTTTAGAGGACAGGGAGACACTGAAGCTTTCTTT.

This clonotype has more than one count but fewer than ten. V gene TRBV12-3 or TRBV12-4 combines with J gene TRBJ2-3; D gene unclear. This CDR3 is 13 amino acids long. The germline V and J ends were trimmed by 3 bases and 2 bases, with 6 bases remaining between them. As DNA, the CDR3 is TGTGCCAGCAGTTTCGATCACACAGATACGCAGTATTTT. It specifies CASSFDHTDTQYF.

This clonotype has just a few counts. The chain joins TRBV20-1 to TRBJ2-5, with 8 bases identical to TRBD2. Germline assignment: CDR1 DFQATT and CDR2 SNEGSKA (reference sequence). The CDR3 has 13 residues. The J segment lost 5 bases and the V segment lost 5 bases, leaving 7 bases of the junction unmatched. The CDR3 is CSAPGLGMETQYF. The CDR3 nucleotides read TGCAGTGCTCCGGGACTAGGTATGGAGACCCAGTACTTC.

Worth noting for this clonotype: A much larger clonotype is one base distant, so this may be a read error. The chain is built from TRBV5-6 and TRBJ2-2; tentatively, D is TRBD1 (5 bases). Germline CDR1 and CDR2: SGHDT and YYEEEE. This CDR3 is 12 amino acids long. The CDR3 region has the DNA TGTACCAGCAGCTGGGGCTACGGGGAGCTGTTTTTT. This gives the protein CTSSWGYGELFF. The full variable domain, its missing parts supplied by reference TRBV5-6 and TRBJ2-2, is DAGVTQSPTHLIKTRGQQVTLRCSPKSGHDTVSWYQQALGQGPQFIFQYYEEEERQRGNFPDRFSGHQFPNYSSELNVNALLLGDSALYLCTSSWGYGELFFGEGSRLTVL.